The present TCR beta chain was sequenced within a study of blood T cell repertoires in COVID-19. Study overall: The samples span acute and convalescent COVID-19 from the United States, Italy and Spain.

As processed by the authors: Reference gene primer amplification in the assay estimated nucleated cell counts. This table comes from immunoSEQ multiplex PCR, and its TCRdb copy is limited to in-frame clones, with some not included. That table furnishes V, J and clone size, whereas the DNA furnished D and trimming. This sample has 150,000 to 180,000 clones; approximately 81% occur once, and the top ten carry roughly 8.3%. Per the germline V gene, CDR1 is SGHTA and CDR2 is FQGNSA. The CDR3 runs to 15 residues. The J segment lost 0 bases and the V segment lost 2 bases, leaving 3 bases of the junction unmatched. Concerning this clone itself: At the DNA level, this CDR3 is encoded by other sequences in the same sample as well.

The sequenced material came from peripheral blood. This sequence was found in a woman in her fifties or sixties with COVID-19, enrolled during active disease. The chain carries TRBV7-2 and TRBJ1-1; the match to TRBD1 covers 7 bases. The CDR3 bases are TGTGCCAGCAGCTTAACCCAGGGGGTGAACACTGAAGCTTTCTTT. Encoded protein: CASSLTQGVNTEAFF.